A few counts support the clone carrying this T cell receptor beta chain. No antigen is known for it. Staining for CD45RO/CCR7/CD25/CD127/CD95/CD27 allowed sorting of CD4+ naive, central memory, regulatory and stem cell-like memory cells. This sample was taken from a study of beta chain features in type 1 diabetes. Study-level points and caveats: Within each of all four CD4+ subsets, Type 1 diabetes patients had TCRB CDR3s that were moderately but significantly shorter.

The study reverse transcribed the entire isolated RNA, so it sequenced expressed TCRB transcripts. This table comes from immunoSEQ multiplex PCR, and its TCRdb copy is limited to in-frame clones, with some not included. The table shows 640,000 or so clones, with roughly an eighth occurring only once. Trimming took 2 bases from V and 4 from J; bases not matched to a gene: 7. Germline CDR1 and CDR2: MGHDK and SYGVNS. CDR3 length equals 16 residues. What was sequenced was naive CD4+ T cells from blood. The chain couples TRBV25-1 to TRBJ2-5; 10 bases agree with TRBD1. The receptor's source is a man between 18 and 35 years old with type 1 diabetes. The CDR3 nucleotides are TGTGCCAGCAGTGAAATTCGGACAGGGGGAGGAGAGACCCAGTACTTC. Translation: CASSEIRTGGGETQYF.